This T cell receptor (beta chain) was sequenced in a study of memory CD4+ T cells and cytomegalovirus serostatus. Overall study: Of the healthy Belgian adults, eight or nine were CMV seropositive and 20 to 25 seronegative. Points from the study as a whole: Each of roughly 65 CMV-associated TCRbeta sequences occurred in one to five individuals.

Single viable CD3+CD4+CD8-CD45RO+ cells were sorted as the memory CD4+ T cells. Total CD4+ T cells were enriched by CD4 positive selection. Note on this clone: Antigen specificity is unknown.

CDR3 length equals 14 residues. The V segment lost 6 bases and the J segment 6 bases; nucleotides outside the gene matches: 10. Germline V lookup: CDR1 KGHSH, CDR2 LQKENI. Here immunoSEQ multiplex PCR was the method, and the copy in TCRdb shows in-frame clones only, minus some. There are about 59,000 clones in the sample; about three quarters occur only once, and more than 1% lies in the top ten. The receptor's source is an adult in good health and CMV-seronegative. Material for sequencing was memory CD4+ T cells from blood. The rearrangement joins TRBV18 to TRBJ2-7; 8 positions match TRBD1. The CDR3 protein is CASSPQGAGFEQYF. Written as DNA, the CDR3 is TGTGCCAGCTCCCCTCAGGGGGCAGGGTTCGAGCAGTACTTC.